Each of the 18 T cell receptor beta chains below was sequenced from the same sample in a study of T-cell memory formation after mild COVID-19. Via MiXCR, TCRdb re-called the 5' RACE reads, giving one row per CDR3 protein. The table records over 500,000 distinct CDR3 sequences, approximately 15% of them present only once. Material for sequencing was PBMCs or a T cell subset sorted from them (not recorded which). The receptors here all came from an adult woman who had mild COVID-19 (a few samples of this study predate the infection). Cell type and time point are not known.

The CDR3 bases are TGTGCCAGCAGTTCACGCCCTCGCGGGAACACCGGGGAGCTGTTTTTT. Translated, it gives CASSSRPRGNTGELFF. This chain joins TRBV6-1 and TRBJ2-2; no reliable D call. Trimming removed 5 bases at V and 1 base at J, with 14 bases between. The CDR3 totals 16 residues. Germline CDR1 and CDR2: MNHNS and SASEGT.

The J gene is TRBJ2-1, the V gene TRBV5-1; 7 nucleotides line up with TRBD1. Per the germline V gene, CDR1 is SGHRS and CDR2 is YFSETQ. This CDR3 comprises 15 residues. V lost 4 bases and J lost 4; bases outside the gene matches: 8. CDR3 loop: CASSPGGIGYNEQFF. CDR3 nucleotide sequence: TGCGCCAGCAGCCCAGGGGGAATAGGGTACAATGAGCAGTTCTTC.

The chain joins TRBV29-1 to TRBJ2-3; the D is unclear. The CDR3 spans 13 residues. Trimming took off 6 bases at V and 2 bases at J, with 12 bases between the two ends. Germline CDR1 reads SQVTM; CDR2 reads ANQGSEA. CDR3 coding DNA: TGCAGCGTCCCCCGGTTAAACACAGATACGCAGTATTTT. It encodes CSVPRLNTDTQYF.

This clonotype came up a few times. The chain joins TRBV9 to TRBJ1-1, with D unclear. This CDR3 region has 13 residues. CDR1 and CDR2 (germline): SGDLS, YYNGEE. V dropped 2 bases and J dropped 1 base, with 6 bases sitting between them. The CDR3 DNA sequence: TGTGCCAGCAGCGTGTGGGGGAACACTGAAGCTTTCTTT. It specifies CASSVWGNTEAFF.

The V gene is TRBV20-1, the J gene TRBJ1-2; D ambiguous. This CDR3 is built from 15 residues. Trimming stripped 0 bases from V and 4 bases from J, with 15 bases between. CDR1 and CDR2 (germline): DFQATT, SNEGSKA (reference sequence). CDR3 nucleotide sequence: TGCAGTGCTAGAGATACGCGGGCGCGCAGCTATGGCTACACCTTC. Amino acids: CSARDTRARSYGYTF.

V is TRBV7-2 and J is TRBJ1-5; 8 bases agree with TRBD1. The CDR3 is 15 amino acids. The V gene's germline CDR1 is SGHTA and CDR2 FQGNSA. The V and J ends lost 5 bases and 6 bases, in that order; junction bases with no gene match: 9. This chain's CDR3 is CASSPHAGGGQPQHF. The CDR3 DNA reads TGTGCCAGCAGCCCCCACGCAGGGGGCGGTCAGCCCCAGCATTTT.

This chain joins TRBV29-1 and TRBJ1-2; maybe TRBD1 (5 bases). Germline lookup yields CDR1 SQVTM and CDR2 ANQGSEA. The length of the CDR3 is 12 residues. V gave up 6 bases and J gave up 2 bases, with 10 bases separating them. CDR3 DNA: TGCAGCGTGGGGGACGGGAACTATGGCTACACCTTC. Translated, it gives CSVGDGNYGYTF.

This clonotype was seen a few times. This chain joins TRBV5-5 and TRBJ1-1; 7 bases are shared with TRBD1. Germline V CDR1 and CDR2: SGHKS, YYEKEE (reference sequence). V trimming: 1 base; J trimming: 1 base; junction bases outside the gene matches: 7. There are 16 residues in the CDR3. Here the CDR3 DNA reads TGTGCCAGCAGCTTGAACAGGGGCGCAAAGAACACTGAAGCTTTCTTT. It is translated as CASSLNRGAKNTEAFF. The full variable domain, rest sourced from reference TRBV5-5 and TRBJ1-1, is DAGVTQSPTHLIKTRGQQVTLRCSPISGHKSVSWYQQVLGQGPQFIFQYYEKEERGRGNFPDRFSARQFPNYSSELNVNALLLGDSALYLCASSLNRGAKNTEAFFGQGTRLTVV.

This clonotype has only a few counts. The chain joins TRBV24-1 to TRBJ2-1, with 7 bases fitting TRBD2. Germline assignment: CDR1 KGHDR and CDR2 SFDVKD. Unmatched junction bases numbered 11, after V lost 0 bases and J lost 4 bases. The CDR3 totals 18 residues. In DNA form, the CDR3 reads TGTGCCACCAGTGATTTGTATTCGGCTAGCGGAACGTACAATGAGCAGTTCTTC. Residues: CATSDLYSASGTYNEQFF.

This clonotype was detected ten times or more. V is TRBV27 and J is TRBJ2-4; weak D call: TRBD1 (5 bases). V gave up 4 bases and J gave up 0 bases, with 10 bases separating them. The CDR3 totals 15 residues. Germline-derived CDR1 and CDR2 are MNHEY and SMNVEV (reference sequence). The CDR3 loop reads CASSWGHQAKNIQYF. CDR3 bases: TGTGCCAGCAGTTGGGGCCACCAAGCCAAAAACATTCAGTACTTC.

This clonotype appeared a few times. This CDR3 is CASSLAGAGGPNEQFF. CDR3 nucleotides: TGTGCCAGCAGCTTAGCAGGAGCGGGAGGGCCCAATGAGCAGTTCTTC. The chain couples TRBV7-2 to TRBJ2-1; 10 bases line up with TRBD2. The germline gives CDR1 SGHTA, CDR2 FQGNSA. The CDR3 is 16 amino acids. The V gene end was trimmed by 0 bases and the J gene end by 6 bases; junction bases not matched to a gene: 5.

The chain couples TRBV27 to TRBJ2-3, with 10 bases identical to TRBD2. Germline V gene lookup returns CDR1 MNHEY and CDR2 SMNVEV (reference sequence). V was pared by 6 bases and J by 2 bases, with 5 bases of the junction left unmatched. CDR3 size: 15 residues. CDR3: CASSPSGGTTDTQYF. For the CDR3, the DNA is TGTGCCAGCAGCCCTAGCGGGGGAACCACAGATACGCAGTATTTT.

This clonotype has only a few counts. The chain couples TRBV5-6 to TRBJ1-2; no clear D. This CDR3 spans 15 amino acids. Trimming took off 0 bases at V and 6 bases at J, with 15 bases between the two ends. Germline V gene data show CDR1 as SGHDT and CDR2 as YYEEEE. The CDR3 region has the DNA TGTGCCAGCAGCTTGGTTAAAAGAGGACCTCATGGCTACACCTTC. It is translated as CASSLVKRGPHGYTF.

In this sample, this clonotype turned up a few times. The V and J genes are TRBV20-1 and TRBJ2-7; tentatively, D is TRBD1 (7 bases). In germline, CDR1 is DFQATT, CDR2 SNEGSKA (reference sequence). Deletions cut 3 bases from V and 3 bases from J, with 15 bases between. This CDR3 has 14 residues. CDR3 in amino acids: CSASRGQGGYEQYF. The CDR3 DNA is TGCAGTGCTAGTAGGGGCCAGGGGGGCTACGAGCAGTACTTC.

The chain carries TRBV4-2 and TRBJ2-4; no reliable D call. V was clipped by 1 base and J by 13 bases, with 11 bases between them. The CDR3 has 12 residues. Germline V gives CDR1 LGHNA, CDR2 YNFKEQ. The DNA of the CDR3 is TGTGCCAGCAGCCAAGGGTTTGGCCTGCAGTACTTC. It codes for CASSQGFGLQYF.

The chain is built from TRBV6-5 and TRBJ2-2; D unclear. The CDR3 length is 11 residues. Trimming pared 8 bases from V and 4 bases from J, leaving 5 bases between. Germline assignment: CDR1 MNHEY and CDR2 SVGAGI. DNA of the CDR3: TGTGCCAGCTGCGGCACCGGGGAGCTGTTTTTT. Translating gives CASCGTGELFF.

The V gene is TRBV19, the J gene TRBJ1-1; 10 bases match TRBD1. The CDR3 has 14 residues. Losses at the gene ends were 7 bases for V and 4 bases for J; bases not matched to a gene: 6. The germline V gene has CDR1 LNHDA and CDR2 SQIVND (reference sequence). CDR3 sequence: CASTAGTGATEAFF. Here the CDR3 DNA reads TGTGCCAGTACCGCAGGGACAGGGGCCACTGAAGCTTTCTTT.

This rearrangement joins TRBV19 to TRBJ2-2; TRBD1 agrees at 8 bases. Germline V gene sequence: CDR1 LNHDA, CDR2 SQIVND (reference sequence). The CDR3 has 14 amino acids. V dropped 2 bases and J dropped 7; count of bases not matched to a gene: 3. The CDR3 protein is CASSIQGADGELFF. The CDR3 DNA is TGTGCCAGTAGTATACAGGGGGCAGACGGGGAGCTGTTTTTT. Based on the CDR3 plus reference TRBV19 and TRBJ2-2, the full variable domain is DGGITQSPKYLFRKEGQNVTLSCEQNLNHDAMYWYRQDPGQGLRLIYYSQIVNDFQKGDIAEGYSVSREKKESFPLTVTSAQKNPTAFYLCASSIQGADGELFFGEGSRLTVL.